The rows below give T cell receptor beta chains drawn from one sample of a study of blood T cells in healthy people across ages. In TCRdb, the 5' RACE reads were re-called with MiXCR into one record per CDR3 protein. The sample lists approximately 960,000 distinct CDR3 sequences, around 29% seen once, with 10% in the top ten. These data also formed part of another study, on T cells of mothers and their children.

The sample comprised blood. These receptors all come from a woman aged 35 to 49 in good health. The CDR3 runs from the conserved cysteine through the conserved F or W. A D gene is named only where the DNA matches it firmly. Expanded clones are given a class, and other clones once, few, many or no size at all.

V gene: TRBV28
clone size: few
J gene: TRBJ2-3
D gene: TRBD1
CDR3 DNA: TGTGCCAGCCCCAGGGATCGGACAGGGACCACAGATACGCAGTATTTT
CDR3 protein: CASPRDRTGTTDTQYF

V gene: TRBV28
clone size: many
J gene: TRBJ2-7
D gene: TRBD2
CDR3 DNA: TGTGCCAGCAGTTCTCCTGGACTAGCGGGCGAGCAGTACTTC
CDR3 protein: CASSSPGLAGEQYF

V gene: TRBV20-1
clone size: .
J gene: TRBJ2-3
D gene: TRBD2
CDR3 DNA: TGCAGTGCTAGACAGGGACTAGCGGGGAGGGCGCAGTATTTT
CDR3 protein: CSARQGLAGRAQYF

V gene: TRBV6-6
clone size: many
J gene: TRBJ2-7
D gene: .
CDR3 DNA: TGTGCCAGCAGTAGGGACTCGGGCTTAGGGGAGCAGTACTTC
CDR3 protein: CASSRDSGLGEQYF

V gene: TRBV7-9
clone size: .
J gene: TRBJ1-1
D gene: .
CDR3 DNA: TGTGCCTGCAGCTTAGTTGACCTGAACACTGAAGCTTTCTTT
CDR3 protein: CACSLVDLNTEAFF

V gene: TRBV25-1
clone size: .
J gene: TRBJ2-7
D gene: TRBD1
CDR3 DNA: TGTGCCAGCACCCCGACAGGGGGCTCCTACAATGAGCAGTACTTC
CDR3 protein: CASTPTGGSYNEQYF

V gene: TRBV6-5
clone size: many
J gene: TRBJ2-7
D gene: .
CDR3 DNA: TGTGCCAGCACCCCCACTGGCCTAGTAACCGAGCAGTACTTC
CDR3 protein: CASTPTGLVTEQYF

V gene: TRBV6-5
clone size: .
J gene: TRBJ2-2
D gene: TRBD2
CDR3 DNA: TGTGCCAGCATGCGGGGGGCAGAAGGGGAGCTGTTTTTT
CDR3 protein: CASMRGAEGELFF

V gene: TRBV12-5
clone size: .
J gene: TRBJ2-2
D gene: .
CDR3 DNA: TGTGCTAGTGGTTTGTCAGCCGGGGAGCTGTTTTTT
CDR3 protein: CASGLSAGELFF

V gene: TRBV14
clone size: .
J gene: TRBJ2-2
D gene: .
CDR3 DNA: TGTGCCAGCAGCCAAGTCCAGGGACGCACCGGGGAGCTGTTTTTT
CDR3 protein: CASSQVQGRTGELFF

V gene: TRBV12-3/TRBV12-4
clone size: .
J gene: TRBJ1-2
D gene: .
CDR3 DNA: TGTGCCAGCAGTTGGGACGGGGTATACTATGGCTACACCTTC
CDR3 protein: CASSWDGVYYGYTF

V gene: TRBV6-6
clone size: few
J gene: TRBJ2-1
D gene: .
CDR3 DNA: TGTGCCGGCAGTGGCCGGGACCCAGGGTGGGATGAGCAGTTCTTC
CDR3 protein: CAGSGRDPGWDEQFF

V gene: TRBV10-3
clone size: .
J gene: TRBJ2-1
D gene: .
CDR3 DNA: TGTGCCATCAGTGAGTCTGGAACAGCGGATTACAATGAGCAGTTCTTC
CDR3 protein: CAISESGTADYNEQFF

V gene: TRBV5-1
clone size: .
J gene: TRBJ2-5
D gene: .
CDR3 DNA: TGCGCCAGCAGCTTGGGGAGCAGGGGGGCCCATGAGCAGTACTTC
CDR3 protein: CASSLGSRGAHEQYF

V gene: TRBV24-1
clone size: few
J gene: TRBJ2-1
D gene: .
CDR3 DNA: TGTGCCCCCCAAAAAGGGCTAGCGTCCTACAATGAGCAGTTCTTC
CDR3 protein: CAPQKGLASYNEQFF

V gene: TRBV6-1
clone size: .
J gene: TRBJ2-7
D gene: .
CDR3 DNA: TGTGCCAGCAGTGAAACAGGGTGGGAGATCGAGCAGTACTTC
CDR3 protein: CASSETGWEIEQYF

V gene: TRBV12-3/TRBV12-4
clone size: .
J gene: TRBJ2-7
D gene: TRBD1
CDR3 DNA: TGTGCCAGCAGTTTAGGACAGGGGGATTACTACGAGCAGTACTTC
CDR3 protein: CASSLGQGDYYEQYF

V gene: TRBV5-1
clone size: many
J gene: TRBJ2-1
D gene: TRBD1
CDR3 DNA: TGCGCCAGCAGCTGGACAGGGGGTAGGTACAATGAGCAGTTCTTC
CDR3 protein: CASSWTGGRYNEQFF

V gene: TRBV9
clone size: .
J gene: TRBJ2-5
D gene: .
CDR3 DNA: TGTGCCAGCAGCGTAATGGCGGCCAGGGGAGAGACCCAGTACTTC
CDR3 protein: CASSVMAARGETQYF

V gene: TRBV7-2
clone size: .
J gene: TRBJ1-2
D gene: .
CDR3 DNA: TGTGCCACCGAGGGGGGTAATGGCTACACCTTC
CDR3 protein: CATEGGNGYTF

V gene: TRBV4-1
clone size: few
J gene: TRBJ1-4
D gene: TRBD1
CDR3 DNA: TGCGCCAGCAGCCCGGGTGCAGGGGGGAATGAAAAACTGTTTTTT
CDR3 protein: CASSPGAGGNEKLFF

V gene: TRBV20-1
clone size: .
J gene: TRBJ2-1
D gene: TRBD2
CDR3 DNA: TGCAGTACTAGAGATAGCGGGGGTAGGAATGAGCAGTTCTTC
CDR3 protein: CSTRDSGGRNEQFF

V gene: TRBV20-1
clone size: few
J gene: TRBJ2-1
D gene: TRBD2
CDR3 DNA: TGCAGTGCGCGCGGGGGGACGCTGGGGAACAATGAGCAGTTCTTC
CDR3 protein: CSARGGTLGNNEQFF

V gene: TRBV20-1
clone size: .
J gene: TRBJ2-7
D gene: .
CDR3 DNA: TGCAGTGCTAGCAGCTTGACAGAGACCTACGAGCAGTACTTC
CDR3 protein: CSASSLTETYEQYF

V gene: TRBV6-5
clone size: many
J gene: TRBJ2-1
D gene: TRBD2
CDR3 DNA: TGTGCCAGCAGACCACTCGGACTAGCGACGGATGAGCAGTTCTTC
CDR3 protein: CASRPLGLATDEQFF

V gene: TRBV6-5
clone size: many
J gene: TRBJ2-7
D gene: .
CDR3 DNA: TGTGCCAGCAGTTACTCAAGTGACTCCTACGAGCAGTACTTC
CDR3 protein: CASSYSSDSYEQYF

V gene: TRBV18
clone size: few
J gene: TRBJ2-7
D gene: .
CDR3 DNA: TGTGCCAGCTCACCACGGGGGCTGCGGGGGTTTAGCTACGAGCAGTACTTC
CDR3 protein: CASSPRGLRGFSYEQYF

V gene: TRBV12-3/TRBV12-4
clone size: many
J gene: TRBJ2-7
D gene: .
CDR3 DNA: TGTGCCAGCAGTTTACAGACAGGTCGGGGCGGGGAGCAGTACTTC
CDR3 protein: CASSLQTGRGGEQYF

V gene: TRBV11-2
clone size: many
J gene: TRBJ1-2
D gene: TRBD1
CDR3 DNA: TGTGCCAGCAGCTCGGGACAGGGTTGGTATGGCTACACCTTC
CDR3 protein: CASSSGQGWYGYTF

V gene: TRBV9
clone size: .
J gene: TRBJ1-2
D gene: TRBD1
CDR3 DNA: TGTGCCAGCAGCGTAACAGGGGGGTTTGGCTACACCTTC
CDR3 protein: CASSVTGGFGYTF

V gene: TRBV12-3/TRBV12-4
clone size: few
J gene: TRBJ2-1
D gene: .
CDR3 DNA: TGTGCCAGCAGTCCAACCAGAAGGTCGGTGGTGTTCTTC
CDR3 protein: CASSPTRRSVVFF

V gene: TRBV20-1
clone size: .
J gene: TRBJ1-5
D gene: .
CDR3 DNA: TGCAGTGCCCGAGAGGACGGGGATCAGCCCCAGCATTTT
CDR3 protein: CSAREDGDQPQHF

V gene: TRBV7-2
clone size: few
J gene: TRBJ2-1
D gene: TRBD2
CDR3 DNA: TGTGCCAGCGGGGGGACTAGCCCTATAAATGAGCAGTTCTTC
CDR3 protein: CASGGTSPINEQFF

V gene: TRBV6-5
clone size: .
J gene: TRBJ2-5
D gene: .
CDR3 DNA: TGTGCCACCAGTGATAAACATCGGGAGACCCAGTACTTC
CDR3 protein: CATSDKHRETQYF

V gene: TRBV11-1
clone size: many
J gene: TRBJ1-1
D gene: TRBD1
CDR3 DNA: TGTGCCAGCAGCCCCGGGACAGGGTCGATCACTGAAGCTTTCTTT
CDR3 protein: CASSPGTGSITEAFF

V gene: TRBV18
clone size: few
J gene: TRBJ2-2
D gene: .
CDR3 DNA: TGTGCCAGCTCACCACTCAGGGTGAACACCGGGGAGCTGTTTTTT
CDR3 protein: CASSPLRVNTGELFF

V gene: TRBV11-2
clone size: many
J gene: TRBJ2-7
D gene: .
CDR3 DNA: TGTGCCAGCAGCTTATTCGGGACAAGTAATGGGGAGCAGTACTTC
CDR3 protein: CASSLFGTSNGEQYF

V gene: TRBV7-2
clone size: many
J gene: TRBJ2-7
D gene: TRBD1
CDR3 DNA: TGTGCCAGCAGCCACCGGGACAGGCACGTCTACGAGCAGTACTTC
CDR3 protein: CASSHRDRHVYEQYF

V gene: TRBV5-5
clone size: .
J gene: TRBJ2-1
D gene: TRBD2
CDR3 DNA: TGTGCCAGCAGCCGAACGGGGCGGGGGGCCCTTAACCTGATATACAATGAGCAGTTCTTC
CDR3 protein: CASSRTGRGALNLIYNEQFF

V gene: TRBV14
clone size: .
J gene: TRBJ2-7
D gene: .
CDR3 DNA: TGTGCCAGCAGCCCCGTTGAGGGCAGAGATCGCTACGAGCAGTACTTC
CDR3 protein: CASSPVEGRDRYEQYF

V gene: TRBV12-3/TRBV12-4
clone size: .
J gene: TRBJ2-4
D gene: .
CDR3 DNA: TGTGCCAGCAGTTTAGGGGGGGAGCCGAAAAACATTCAGTACTTC
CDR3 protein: CASSLGGEPKNIQYF

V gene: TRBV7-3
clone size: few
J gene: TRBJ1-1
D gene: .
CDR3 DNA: TGTGCCAGCAGCTTCCGGGGGGGGTTGATGAACACTGAAGCTTTCTTT
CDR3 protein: CASSFRGGLMNTEAFF

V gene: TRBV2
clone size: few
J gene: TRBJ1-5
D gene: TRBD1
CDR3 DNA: TGTGCCAGCAGCCCCGGACAGGGTGGAGGGCCCCAGCATTTT
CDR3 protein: CASSPGQGGGPQHF

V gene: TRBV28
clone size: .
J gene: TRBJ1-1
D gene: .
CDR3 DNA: TGTGCCAGCAGTTCCCTAGGGTCGAACACTGAAGCTTTCTTT
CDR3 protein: CASSSLGSNTEAFF

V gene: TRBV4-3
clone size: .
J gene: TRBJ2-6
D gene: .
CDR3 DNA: TGCGCCAGCAGCCCCTATGCGGGTGGGGCCAACGTCCTGACTTTC
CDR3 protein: CASSPYAGGANVLTF

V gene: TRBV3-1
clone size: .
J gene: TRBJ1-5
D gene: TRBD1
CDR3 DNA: TGTACCAGCAGCCTAGCGGGACAGGGGGAGCCCCAGCATTTT
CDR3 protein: CTSSLAGQGEPQHF

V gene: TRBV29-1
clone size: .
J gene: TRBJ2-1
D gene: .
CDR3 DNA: TGCAGCGTCCATATTAATGAGCAGTTCTTC
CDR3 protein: CSVHINEQFF

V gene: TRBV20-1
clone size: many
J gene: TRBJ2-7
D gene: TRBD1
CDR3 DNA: TGCAGTGCTAGGGGGACAGGTCCCGAGAACCCCCTCACCTACGAGCAGTACTTC
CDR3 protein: CSARGTGPENPLTYEQYF

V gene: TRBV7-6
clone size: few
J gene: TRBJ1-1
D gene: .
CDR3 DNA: TGTGCCAGCAGCTTAAGACAGTTTGACGCTCTAGCGATGAACACTGAAGCTTTCTTT
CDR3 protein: CASSLRQFDALAMNTEAFF

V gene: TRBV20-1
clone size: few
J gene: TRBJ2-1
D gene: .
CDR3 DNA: TGCAGTGCTAGAGAGCCGCCTCGGACGGGCCGGAGGGACAATGAGCAGTTCTTC
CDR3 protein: CSAREPPRTGRRDNEQFF

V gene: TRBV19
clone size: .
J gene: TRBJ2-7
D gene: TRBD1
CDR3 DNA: TGTGCCAGTAGTATGGGACAGGGAGGAAACGAGCAGTACTTC
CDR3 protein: CASSMGQGGNEQYF

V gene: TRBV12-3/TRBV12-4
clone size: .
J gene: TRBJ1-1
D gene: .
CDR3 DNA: TGTGCCAGCAACCGACTGATGAACACTGTAGCTTTCTTT
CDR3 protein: CASNRLMNTVAFF